The clone carrying this TCR beta chain was counted at least ten times. This entry comes from a study of T cell repertoires in cytomegalovirus infection. This CDR3 comprises 14 residues. From germline, CDR1 is SNHLY and CDR2 FYNNEI. V lost 5 bases and J lost 3; bases outside the gene matches: 3. Each CDR3 protein gets one entry after TCRdb re-called the reads with MiXCR. The sample holds approximately 500,000 distinct CDR3 sequences, 11% seen once. Sequences were obtained from PBMCs. The V gene is TRBV2, the J gene TRBJ2-5; 10 positions agree with TRBD2. The sequence derives from a human donor in good health (CMV status not recorded). Some clones in this sample may be carry-over from other donors' samples. The chain's CDR3 is CASSWLAGEETQYF. The CDR3 nucleotides are TGTGCCAGCAGTTGGCTAGCGGGGGAAGAGACCCAGTACTTC.